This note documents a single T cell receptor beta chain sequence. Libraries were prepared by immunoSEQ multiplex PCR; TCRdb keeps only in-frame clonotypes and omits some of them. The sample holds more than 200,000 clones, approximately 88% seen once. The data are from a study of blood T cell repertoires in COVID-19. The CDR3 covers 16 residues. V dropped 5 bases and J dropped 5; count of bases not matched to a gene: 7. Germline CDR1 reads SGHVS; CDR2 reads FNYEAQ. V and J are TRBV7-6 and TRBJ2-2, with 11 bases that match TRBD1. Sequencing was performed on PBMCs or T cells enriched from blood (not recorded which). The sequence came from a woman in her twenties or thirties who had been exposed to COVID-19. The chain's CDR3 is CASSPPRDRGTGELFF. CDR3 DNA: TGTGCCAGCAGCCCACCTCGGGACAGGGGGACCGGGGAGCTGTTTTTT.